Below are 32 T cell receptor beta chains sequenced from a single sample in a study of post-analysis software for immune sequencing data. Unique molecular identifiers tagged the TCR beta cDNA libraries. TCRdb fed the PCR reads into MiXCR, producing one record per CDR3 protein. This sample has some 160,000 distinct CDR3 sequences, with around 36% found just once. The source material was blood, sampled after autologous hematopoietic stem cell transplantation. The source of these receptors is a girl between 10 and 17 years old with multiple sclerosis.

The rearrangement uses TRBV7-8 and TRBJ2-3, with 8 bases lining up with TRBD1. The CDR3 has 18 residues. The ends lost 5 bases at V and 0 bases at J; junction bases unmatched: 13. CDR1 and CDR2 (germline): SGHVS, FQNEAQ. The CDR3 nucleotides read TGTGCCAGCAGCCTACAGGGGGGTGCGGTGGGAAGCACAGATACGCAGTATTTT. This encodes CASSLQGGAVGSTDTQYF.

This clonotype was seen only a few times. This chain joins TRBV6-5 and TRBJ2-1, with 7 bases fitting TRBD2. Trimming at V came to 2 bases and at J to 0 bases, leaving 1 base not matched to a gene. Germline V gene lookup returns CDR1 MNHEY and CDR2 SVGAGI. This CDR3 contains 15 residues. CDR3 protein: CASSYGDYSYNEQFF. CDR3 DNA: TGTGCCAGCAGTTACGGGGACTACTCCTACAATGAGCAGTTCTTC.

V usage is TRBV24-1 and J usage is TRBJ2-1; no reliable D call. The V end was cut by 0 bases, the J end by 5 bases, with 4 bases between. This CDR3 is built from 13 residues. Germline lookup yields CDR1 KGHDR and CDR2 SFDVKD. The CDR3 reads CATSDLGDNEQFF. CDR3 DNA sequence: TGTGCCACCAGTGATTTGGGAGACAATGAGCAGTTCTTC.

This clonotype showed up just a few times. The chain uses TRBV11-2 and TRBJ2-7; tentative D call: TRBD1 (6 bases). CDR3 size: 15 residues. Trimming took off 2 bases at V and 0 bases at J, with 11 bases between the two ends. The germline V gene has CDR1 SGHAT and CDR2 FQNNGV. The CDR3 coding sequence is TGTGCCAGCAGCTTATACCGGGACATCTCCTACGAGCAGTACTTC. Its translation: CASSLYRDISYEQYF.

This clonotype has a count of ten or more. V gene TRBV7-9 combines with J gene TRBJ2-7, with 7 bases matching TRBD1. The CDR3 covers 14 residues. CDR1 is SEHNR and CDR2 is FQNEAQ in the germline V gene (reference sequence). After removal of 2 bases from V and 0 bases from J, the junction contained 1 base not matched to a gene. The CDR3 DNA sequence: TGTGCCAGCAGCTTACGGGACAGCTCCTACGAGCAGTACTTC. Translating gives CASSLRDSSYEQYF.

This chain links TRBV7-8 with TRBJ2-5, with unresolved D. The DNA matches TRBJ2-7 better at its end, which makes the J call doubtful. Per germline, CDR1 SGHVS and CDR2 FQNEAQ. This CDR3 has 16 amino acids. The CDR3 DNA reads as TGTGCCAGCAGCTTAATGCGCGGTGGCATTCGGAACGAGCAGTACTTC. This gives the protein CASSLMRGGIRNEQYF.

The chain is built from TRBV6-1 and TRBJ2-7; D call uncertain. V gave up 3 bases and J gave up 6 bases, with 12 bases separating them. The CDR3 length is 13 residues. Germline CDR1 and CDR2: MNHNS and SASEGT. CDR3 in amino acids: CASSEADVSEQYF. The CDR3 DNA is TGTGCCAGCAGTGAGGCGGACGTCTCCGAGCAGTACTTC.

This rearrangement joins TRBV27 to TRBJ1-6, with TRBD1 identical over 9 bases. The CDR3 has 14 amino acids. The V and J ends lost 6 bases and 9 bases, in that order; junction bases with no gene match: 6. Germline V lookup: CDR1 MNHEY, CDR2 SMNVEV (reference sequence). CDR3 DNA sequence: TGTGCCAGCAGAACCGGGACAGGGATTTCACCCCTCCACTTT. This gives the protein CASRTGTGISPLHF.

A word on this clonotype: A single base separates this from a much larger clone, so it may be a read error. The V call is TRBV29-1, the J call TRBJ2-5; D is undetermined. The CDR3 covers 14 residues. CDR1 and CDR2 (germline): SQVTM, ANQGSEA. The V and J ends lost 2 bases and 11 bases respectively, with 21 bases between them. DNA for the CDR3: TGCAGCGTTGAACGCACAGAACCCTACAATGAGCAGTACTTC. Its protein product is CSVERTEPYNEQYF.

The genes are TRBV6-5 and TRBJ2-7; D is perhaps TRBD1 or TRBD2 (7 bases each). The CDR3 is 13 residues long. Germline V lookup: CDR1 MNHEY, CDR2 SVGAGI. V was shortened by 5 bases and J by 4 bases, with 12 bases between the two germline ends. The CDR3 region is CASSNRGGYEQYF. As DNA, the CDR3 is TGTGCCAGCAGTAACAGGGGAGGGTACGAGCAGTACTTC.

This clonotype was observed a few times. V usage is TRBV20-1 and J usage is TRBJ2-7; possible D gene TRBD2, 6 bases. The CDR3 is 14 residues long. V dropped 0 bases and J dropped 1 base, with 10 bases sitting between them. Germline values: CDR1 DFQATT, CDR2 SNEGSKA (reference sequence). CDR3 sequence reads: CSARDLEGSYEQYF. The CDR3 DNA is TGCAGTGCTAGAGATCTGGAGGGTTCCTACGAGCAGTACTTC.

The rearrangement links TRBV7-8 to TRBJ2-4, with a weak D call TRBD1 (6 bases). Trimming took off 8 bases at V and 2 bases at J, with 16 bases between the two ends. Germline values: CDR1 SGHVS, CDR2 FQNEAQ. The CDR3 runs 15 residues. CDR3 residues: CASRFTGKPKNIQYF. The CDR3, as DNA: TGTGCCAGCCGGTTTACAGGGAAACCCAAAAACATTCAGTACTTC.

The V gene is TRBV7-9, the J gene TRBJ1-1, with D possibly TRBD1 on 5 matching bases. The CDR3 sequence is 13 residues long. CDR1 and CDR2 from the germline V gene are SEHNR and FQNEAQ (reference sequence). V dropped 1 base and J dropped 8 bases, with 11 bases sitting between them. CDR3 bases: TGTGCCAGCAGCTTAGGGGGGGGGTTCGAAGCTTTCTTT. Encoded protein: CASSLGGGFEAFF.

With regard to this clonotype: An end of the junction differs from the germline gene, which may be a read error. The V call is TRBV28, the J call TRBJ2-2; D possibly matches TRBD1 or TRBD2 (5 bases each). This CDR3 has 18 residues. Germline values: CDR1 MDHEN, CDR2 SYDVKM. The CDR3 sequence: CASSPRGGVLSRPGERFF. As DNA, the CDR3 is TGTGCCAGCAGCCCAAGGGGTGGGGTCCTATCTCGTCCCGGGGAGCGGTTTTTT.

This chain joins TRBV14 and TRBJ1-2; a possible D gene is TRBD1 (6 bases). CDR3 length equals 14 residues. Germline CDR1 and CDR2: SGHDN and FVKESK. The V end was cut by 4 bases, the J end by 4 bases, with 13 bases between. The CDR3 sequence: CASSLRGPGYGYTF. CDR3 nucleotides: TGTGCCAGCAGCCTCAGGGGTCCGGGCTATGGCTACACCTTC. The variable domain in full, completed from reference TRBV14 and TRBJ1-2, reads EAGVTQFPSHSVIEKGQTVTLRCDPISGHDNLYWYRRVMGKEIKFLLHFVKESKQDESGMPNNRFLAERTGGTYSTLKVQPAELEDSGVYFCASSLRGPGYGYTFGSGTRLTVV.

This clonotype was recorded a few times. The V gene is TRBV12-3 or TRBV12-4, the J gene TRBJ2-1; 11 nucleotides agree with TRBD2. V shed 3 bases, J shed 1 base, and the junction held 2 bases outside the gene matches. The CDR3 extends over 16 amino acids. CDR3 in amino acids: CASSFTSGSSYNEQFF. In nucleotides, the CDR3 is TGTGCCAGCAGTTTTACTAGCGGGAGTTCCTACAATGAGCAGTTCTTC.

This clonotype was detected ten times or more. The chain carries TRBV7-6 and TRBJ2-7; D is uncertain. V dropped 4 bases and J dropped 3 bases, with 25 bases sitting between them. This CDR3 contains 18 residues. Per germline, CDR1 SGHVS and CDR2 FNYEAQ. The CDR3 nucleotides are TGTGCCAGCAGCTGTTCGTCGTTGGTGGTAGGGTGGGGCTACGAGCAGTACTTC. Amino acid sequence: CASSCSSLVVGWGYEQYF.

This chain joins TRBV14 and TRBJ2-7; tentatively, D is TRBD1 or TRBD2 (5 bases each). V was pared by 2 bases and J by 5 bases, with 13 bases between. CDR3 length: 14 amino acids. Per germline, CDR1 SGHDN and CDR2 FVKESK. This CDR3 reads CASSQSRGAHEQYF. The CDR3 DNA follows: TGTGCCAGCAGCCAATCCCGAGGGGCCCACGAGCAGTACTTC.

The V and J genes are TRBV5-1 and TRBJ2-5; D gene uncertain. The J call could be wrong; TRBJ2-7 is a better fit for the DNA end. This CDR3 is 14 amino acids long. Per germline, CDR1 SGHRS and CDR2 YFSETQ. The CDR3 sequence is CASSLGLPGYEQYF. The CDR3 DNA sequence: TGCGCCAGCAGCTTGGGACTTCCTGGTTACGAGCAGTACTTC.

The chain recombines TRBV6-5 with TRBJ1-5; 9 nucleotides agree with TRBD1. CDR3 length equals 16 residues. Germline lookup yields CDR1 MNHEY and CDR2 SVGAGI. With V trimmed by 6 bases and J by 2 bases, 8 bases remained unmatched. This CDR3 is CASRPTGGAGNQPQHF. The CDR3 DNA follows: TGTGCCAGCAGGCCCACAGGGGGCGCAGGCAATCAGCCCCAGCATTTT.

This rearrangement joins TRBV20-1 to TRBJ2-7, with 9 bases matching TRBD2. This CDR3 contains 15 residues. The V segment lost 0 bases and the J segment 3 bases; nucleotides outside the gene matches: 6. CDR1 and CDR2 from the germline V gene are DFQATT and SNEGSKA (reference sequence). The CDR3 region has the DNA TGCAGTGCTAGAGATAAGCGGGAGGTGCTCTACGAGCAGTACTTC. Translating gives CSARDKREVLYEQYF.

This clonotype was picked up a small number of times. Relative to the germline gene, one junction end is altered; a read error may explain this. CDR3 residues: CASSFPLSGGTDTQCF. The DNA for the CDR3 is TGTGCCAGCAGTTTCCCCCTTAGCGGGGGGACAGATACGCAGTGTTTT. The chain carries TRBV28 and TRBJ2-3, with TRBD2 matching 10 bases. The germline V gene has CDR1 MDHEN and CDR2 SYDVKM. The CDR3 has 16 residues.

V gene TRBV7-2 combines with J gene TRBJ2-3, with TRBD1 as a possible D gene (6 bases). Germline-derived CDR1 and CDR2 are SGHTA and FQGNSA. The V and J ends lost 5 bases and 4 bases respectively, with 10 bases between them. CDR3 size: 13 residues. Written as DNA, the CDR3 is TGTGCCAGCAGCGCGACAGGCCCAGATACGCAGTATTTT. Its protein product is CASSATGPDTQYF.

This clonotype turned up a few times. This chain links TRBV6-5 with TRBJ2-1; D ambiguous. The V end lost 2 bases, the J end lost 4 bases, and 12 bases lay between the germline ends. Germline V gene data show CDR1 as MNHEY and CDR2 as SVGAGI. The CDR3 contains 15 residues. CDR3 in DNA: TGTGCCAGCAGTTACACCCTCGACCAGTACAATGAGCAGTTCTTC. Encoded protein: CASSYTLDQYNEQFF.

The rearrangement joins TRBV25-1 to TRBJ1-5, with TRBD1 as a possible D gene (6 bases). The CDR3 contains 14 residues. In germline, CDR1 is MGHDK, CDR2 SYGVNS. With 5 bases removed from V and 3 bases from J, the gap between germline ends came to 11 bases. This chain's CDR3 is CASSLTGLNQPQHF. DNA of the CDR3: TGTGCCAGCAGTCTGACAGGCCTCAATCAGCCCCAGCATTTT.

CDR3 nucleotide sequence: TGCAGTGCTAGTCCGCGGATTGGCTACACCTTC. This codes for CSASPRIGYTF. The chain uses TRBV20-1 and TRBJ1-2, with D unresolved. From germline, CDR1 is DFQATT and CDR2 SNEGSKA (reference sequence). V dropped 3 bases and J dropped 7 bases, with 9 bases sitting between them. The CDR3 runs to 11 residues.

CDR3 protein: CASSITGTGYTEAFF. The DNA for the CDR3 is TGTGCCAGCAGTATCACCGGGACAGGATACACTGAAGCTTTCTTT. The chain is built from TRBV6-5 and TRBJ1-1; 8 nucleotides agree with TRBD1. The CDR3 covers 15 residues. The germline gives CDR1 MNHEY, CDR2 SVGAGI. V lost 5 bases, J lost 3 bases, and 8 bases stayed unmatched.

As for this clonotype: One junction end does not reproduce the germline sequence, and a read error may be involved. CDR3 DNA: TGTACCAGCAGCACGGGAAGGGGGCGCCGGAACACTGAAGCTTTCTTT. Translated: CTSSTGRGRRNTEAFF. This rearrangement joins TRBV5-6 to TRBJ1-1; 7 bases fit TRBD1. Per the germline V gene, CDR1 is SGHDT and CDR2 is YYEEEE. The CDR3 consists of 16 residues.

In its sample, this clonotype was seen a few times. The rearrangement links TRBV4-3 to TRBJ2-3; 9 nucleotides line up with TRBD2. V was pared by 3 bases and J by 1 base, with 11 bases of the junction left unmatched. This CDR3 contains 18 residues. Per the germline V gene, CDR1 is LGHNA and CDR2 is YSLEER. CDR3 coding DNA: TGCGCCAGCAGCCAGGTCATTAAGAAGCGGGAGGGCACAGATACGCAGTATTTT. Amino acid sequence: CASSQVIKKREGTDTQYF.

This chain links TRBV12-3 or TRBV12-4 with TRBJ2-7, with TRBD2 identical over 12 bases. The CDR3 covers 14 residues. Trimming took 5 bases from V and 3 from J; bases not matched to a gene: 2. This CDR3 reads CASSPTSGSYEQYF. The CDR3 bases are TGTGCCAGCAGTCCGACTAGCGGGAGCTACGAGCAGTACTTC.

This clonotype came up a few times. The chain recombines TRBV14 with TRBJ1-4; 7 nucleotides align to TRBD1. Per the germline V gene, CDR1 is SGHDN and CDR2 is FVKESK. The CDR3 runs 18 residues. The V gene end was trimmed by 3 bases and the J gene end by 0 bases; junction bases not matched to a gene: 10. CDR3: CASSHGRDRHTTNEKLFF. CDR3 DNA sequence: TGTGCCAGCAGCCACGGTAGGGACAGACACACAACTAATGAAAAACTGTTTTTT.

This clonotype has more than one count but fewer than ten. The CDR3 DNA is TGTGCCAGCAGCCCAAAAGCCTTCTACTATGGCTACACCTTC. This codes for CASSPKAFYYGYTF. This sequence joins TRBV12-3 or TRBV12-4 and TRBJ1-2; D remains ambiguous. The V end was cut by 6 bases, the J end by 3 bases, with 14 bases between. The CDR3 loop spans 14 amino acids.